This TCR beta chain emerged from a study of blood T cells in healthy people across ages. The authors ran a second PCR of roughly 6 to 12 cycles using a sample-barcoded 5' primer and a J-beta primer mix. Carrying 12 random nucleotides, a template-switch adaptor labeled each individual cDNA molecule. One entry per CDR3 protein results from TCRdb running MiXCR on the 5' RACE reads. The sample includes about 1.5 million distinct CDR3 sequences, about 42% of them seen just once. Germline V CDR1 and CDR2: SGHAT, FQDESV (reference sequence). The CDR3 runs to 15 residues. Regarding this clonotype: Sequence at one end of the junction differs from germline and may be a read error.

This sequence was found in a woman aged 18-35 years in good health. Sequenced: blood. The V and J genes are TRBV11-1 and TRBJ2-3; no reliable D call. Here the CDR3 DNA reads TGTGCCGGCAGCTTTAGGGAAGCCGAGACAGATACGCAGTATTTT. Its protein is CAGSFREAETDTQYF. Complete variable domain (other parts from reference TRBV11-1 and TRBJ2-3): EAEVAQSPRYKITEKSQAVAFWCDPISGHATLYWYRQILGQGPELLVQFQDESVVDDSQLPKDRFSAERLKGVDSTLKIQPAELGDSAMYLCAGSFREAETDTQYFGPGTRLTVL.